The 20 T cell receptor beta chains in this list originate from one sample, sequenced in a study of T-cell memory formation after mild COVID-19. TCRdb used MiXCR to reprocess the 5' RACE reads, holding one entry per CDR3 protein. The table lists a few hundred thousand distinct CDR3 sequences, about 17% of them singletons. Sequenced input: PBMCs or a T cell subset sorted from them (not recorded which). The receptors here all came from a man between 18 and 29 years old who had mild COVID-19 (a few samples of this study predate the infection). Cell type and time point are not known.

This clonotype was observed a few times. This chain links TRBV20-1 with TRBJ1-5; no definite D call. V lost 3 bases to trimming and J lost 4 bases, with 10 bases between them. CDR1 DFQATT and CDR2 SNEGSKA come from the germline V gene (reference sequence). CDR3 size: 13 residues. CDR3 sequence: CSASGMGNQPQHF. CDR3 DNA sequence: TGCAGTGCTAGTGGGATGGGGAATCAGCCCCAGCATTTT.

CDR3 protein: CASSGEAGPSDTQYF. The CDR3 coding sequence is TGTGCCAGCAGTGGGGAAGCGGGGCCTTCAGATACGCAGTATTTT. The chain carries TRBV2 and TRBJ2-3; 7 bases map to TRBD2. There are 15 residues in the CDR3. V lost 4 bases to trimming and J lost 4 bases; unmatched junction nucleotides: 8. Germline CDR1 SNHLY, CDR2 FYNNEI. Drawing the rest from reference TRBV2 and TRBJ2-3, the complete variable domain is EPEVTQTPSHQVTQMGQEVILRCVPISNHLYFYWYRQILGQKVEFLVSFYNNEISEKSEIFDDQFSVERPDGSNFTLKIRSTKLEDSAMYFCASSGEAGPSDTQYFGPGTRLTVL.

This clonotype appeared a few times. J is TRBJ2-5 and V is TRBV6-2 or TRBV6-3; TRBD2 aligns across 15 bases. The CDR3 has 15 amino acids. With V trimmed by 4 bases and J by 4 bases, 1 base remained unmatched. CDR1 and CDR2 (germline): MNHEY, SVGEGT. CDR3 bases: TGTGCCAGCAGTTGGACTAGCGGGGGGGCAGAGACCCAGTACTTC. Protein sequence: CASSWTSGGAETQYF.

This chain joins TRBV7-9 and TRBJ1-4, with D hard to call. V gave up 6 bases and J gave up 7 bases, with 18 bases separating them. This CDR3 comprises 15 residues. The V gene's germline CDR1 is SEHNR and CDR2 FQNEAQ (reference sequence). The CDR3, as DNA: TGTGCCAGCAGTTTCGGGTCCTTCTTTGGTGAAAAACTGTTTTTT. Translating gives CASSFGSFFGEKLFF.

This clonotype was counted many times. CDR3 amino acids: CASSPGDSYEQYF. The CDR3 coding sequence is TGTGCCAGCAGCCCAGGGGACTCCTACGAGCAGTACTTC. V is TRBV18 and J is TRBJ2-7; weak D call: TRBD1 (6 bases). The CDR3 totals 13 residues. Trimming shortened V by 8 bases and J by 0 bases, and 11 bases separated the two germline ends. Germline-derived CDR1 and CDR2 are KGHSH and LQKENI.

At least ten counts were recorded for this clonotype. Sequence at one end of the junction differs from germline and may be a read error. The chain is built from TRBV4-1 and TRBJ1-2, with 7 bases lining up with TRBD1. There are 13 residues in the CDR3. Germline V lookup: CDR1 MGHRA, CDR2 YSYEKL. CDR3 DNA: TGTGCCAGCAGCCAAGGACAGGTCTATGGCTACACCTTC. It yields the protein CASSQGQVYGYTF.

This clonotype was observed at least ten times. CDR3 nucleotides: TGCAGTGCTAGTGGTGGCTACACCTTC. This codes for CSASGGYTF. The gene calls are TRBV20-1 and TRBJ1-2; D is uncertain. V was trimmed by 3 bases and J by 7 bases, leaving 3 bases between them. CDR1 DFQATT and CDR2 SNEGSKA come from the germline V gene (reference sequence). The CDR3 runs 9 residues.

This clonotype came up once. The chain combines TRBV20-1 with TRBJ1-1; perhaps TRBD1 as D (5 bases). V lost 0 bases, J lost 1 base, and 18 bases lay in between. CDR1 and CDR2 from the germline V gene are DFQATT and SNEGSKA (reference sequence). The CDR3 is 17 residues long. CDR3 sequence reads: CSARDEGRGRKNTEAFF. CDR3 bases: TGCAGTGCTAGAGATGAGGGGAGAGGACGGAAGAACACTGAAGCTTTCTTT.

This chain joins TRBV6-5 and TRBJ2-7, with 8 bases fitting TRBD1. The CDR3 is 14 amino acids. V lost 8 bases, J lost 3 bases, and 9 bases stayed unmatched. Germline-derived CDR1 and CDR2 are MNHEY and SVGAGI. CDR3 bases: TGTGCCAGCTCTTCCTGGGACAGGATCTACGAGCAGTACTTC. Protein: CASSSWDRIYEQYF.

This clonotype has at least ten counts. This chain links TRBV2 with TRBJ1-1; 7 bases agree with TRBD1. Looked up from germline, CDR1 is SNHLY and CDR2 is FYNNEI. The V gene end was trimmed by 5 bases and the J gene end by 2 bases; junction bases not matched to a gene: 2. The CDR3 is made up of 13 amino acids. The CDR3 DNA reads TGTGCCAGCAGTTGGGACAGAAACACTGAAGCTTTCTTT. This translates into CASSWDRNTEAFF.

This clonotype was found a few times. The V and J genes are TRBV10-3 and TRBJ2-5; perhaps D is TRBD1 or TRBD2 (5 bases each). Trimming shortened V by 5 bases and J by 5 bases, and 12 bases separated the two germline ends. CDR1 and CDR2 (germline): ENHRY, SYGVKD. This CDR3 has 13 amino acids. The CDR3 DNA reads TGTGCCATCAGTCCTGTCGAGGGGGAGACCCAGTACTTC. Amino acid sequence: CAISPVEGETQYF.

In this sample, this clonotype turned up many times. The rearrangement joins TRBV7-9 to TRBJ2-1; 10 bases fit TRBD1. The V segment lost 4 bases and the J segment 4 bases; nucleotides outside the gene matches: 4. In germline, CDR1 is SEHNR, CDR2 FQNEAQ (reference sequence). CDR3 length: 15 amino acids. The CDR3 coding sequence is TGTGCCAGCAGCTCCGGGACAGGGGAATACAATGAGCAGTTCTTC. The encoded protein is CASSSGTGEYNEQFF.

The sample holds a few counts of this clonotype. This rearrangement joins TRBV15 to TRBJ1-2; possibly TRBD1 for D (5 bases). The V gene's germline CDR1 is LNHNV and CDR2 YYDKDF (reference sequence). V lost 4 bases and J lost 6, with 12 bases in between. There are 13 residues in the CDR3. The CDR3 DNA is TGTGCCACCAGCAAACCCCAGGGAGATGGCTACACCTTC. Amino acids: CATSKPQGDGYTF.

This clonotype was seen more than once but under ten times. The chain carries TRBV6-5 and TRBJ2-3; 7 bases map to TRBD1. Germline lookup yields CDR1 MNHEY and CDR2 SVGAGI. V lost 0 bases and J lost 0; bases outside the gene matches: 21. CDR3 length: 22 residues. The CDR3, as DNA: TGTGCCAGCAGTTACTCGGTTTTCCAAACGGCCCAGGGACAGCTAAGCACAGATACGCAGTATTTT. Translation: CASSYSVFQTAQGQLSTDTQYF.

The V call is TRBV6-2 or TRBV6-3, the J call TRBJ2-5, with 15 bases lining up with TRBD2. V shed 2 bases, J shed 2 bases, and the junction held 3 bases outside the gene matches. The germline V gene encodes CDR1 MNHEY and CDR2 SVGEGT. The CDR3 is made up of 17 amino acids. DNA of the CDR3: TGTGCCAGCAGTTACCGGACTAGCGGGGGGGATCAAGAGACCCAGTACTTC. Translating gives CASSYRTSGGDQETQYF.

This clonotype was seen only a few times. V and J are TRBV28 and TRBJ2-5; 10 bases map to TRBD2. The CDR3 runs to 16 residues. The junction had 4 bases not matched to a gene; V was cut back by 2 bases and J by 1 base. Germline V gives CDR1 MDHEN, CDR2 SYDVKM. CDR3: CASSLTSGGAQETQYF. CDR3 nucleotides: TGTGCCAGCAGTTTAACGAGCGGGGGGGCCCAAGAGACCCAGTACTTC.

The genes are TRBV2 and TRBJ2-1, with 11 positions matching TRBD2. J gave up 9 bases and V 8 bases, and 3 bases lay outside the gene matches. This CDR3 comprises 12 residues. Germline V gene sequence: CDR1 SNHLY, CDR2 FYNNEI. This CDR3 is CASQLAGVEQFF. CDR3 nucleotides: TGTGCCAGCCAACTAGCGGGGGTTGAGCAGTTCTTC.

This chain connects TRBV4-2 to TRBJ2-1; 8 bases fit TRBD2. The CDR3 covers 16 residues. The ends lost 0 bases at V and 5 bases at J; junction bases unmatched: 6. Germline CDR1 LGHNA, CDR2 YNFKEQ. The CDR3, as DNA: TGTGCCAGCAGCCAAGACGGGCGGGGGGTCGACAATGAGCAGTTCTTC. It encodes CASSQDGRGVDNEQFF.

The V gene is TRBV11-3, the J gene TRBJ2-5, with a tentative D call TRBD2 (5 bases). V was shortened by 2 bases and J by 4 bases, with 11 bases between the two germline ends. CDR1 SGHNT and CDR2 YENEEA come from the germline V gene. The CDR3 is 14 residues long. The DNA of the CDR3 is TGTGCCAGCAGCTTAAGCGGTGCCCTAGAGACCCAGTACTTC. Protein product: CASSLSGALETQYF.

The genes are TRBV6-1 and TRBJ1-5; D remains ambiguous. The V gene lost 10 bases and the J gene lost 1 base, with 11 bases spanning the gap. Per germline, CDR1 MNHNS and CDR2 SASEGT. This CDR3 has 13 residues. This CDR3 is CATRTRSNQPQHF. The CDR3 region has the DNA TGTGCCACGAGGACCAGGAGCAATCAGCCCCAGCATTTT.